The clone carrying this T cell receptor beta chain was detected only once. Its specificity is unknown. V lost 1 base and J lost 5; bases outside the gene matches: 13. Germline CDR1 SGHAT, CDR2 FQNNGV. CDR3 length equals 18 residues. This sample is drawn from a study of PD-1 blockade in mismatch repair-deficient tumors. The overall study: Patients had about eleven mismatch repair-deficient cancer types and were previously treated and progressing. General observations from the study: After pembrolizumab, tumor-resident clones rose rapidly, then generally contracted before radiologic responses.

Sequencing was performed with immunoSEQ multiplex PCR; in TCRdb, only in-frame clones are kept and a portion is missing. The sample lists some 130,000 clones, around nine tenths occurring once. Every patient had mismatch repair deficiency by PCR or immunohistochemistry. The TCR-sequenced patients were three responders to pembrolizumab. Sequencing was performed on peripheral blood, taken approximately 72 weeks after starting pembrolizumab. This sequence originates from an adult with mismatch repair-deficient cancer. The gene calls are TRBV11-2 and TRBJ2-5; 10 nucleotides align to TRBD2. The CDR3 loop reads CASSLVPPSSGSFETQYF. The DNA of the CDR3 is TGTGCCAGCAGCTTAGTGCCCCCCTCTAGCGGGAGCTTCGAGACCCAGTACTTC. Variable domain in full (rest from reference TRBV11-2 and TRBJ2-5): EAGVAQSPRYKIIEKRQSVAFWCNPISGHATLYWYQQILGQGPKLLIQFQNNGVVDDSQLPKDRFSAERLKGVDSTLKIQPAKLEDSAVYLCASSLVPPSSGSFETQYFGPGTRLLVL.